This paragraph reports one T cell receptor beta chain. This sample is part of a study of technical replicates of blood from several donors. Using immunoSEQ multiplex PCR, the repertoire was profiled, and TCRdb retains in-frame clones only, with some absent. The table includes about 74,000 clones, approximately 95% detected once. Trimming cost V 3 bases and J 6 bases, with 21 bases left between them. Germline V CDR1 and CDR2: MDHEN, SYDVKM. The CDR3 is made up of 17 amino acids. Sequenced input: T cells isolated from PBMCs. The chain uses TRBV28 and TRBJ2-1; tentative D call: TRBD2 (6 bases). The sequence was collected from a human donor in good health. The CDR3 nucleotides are TGTGCCAGCAGTTTCCTCGTACCATCGGGGGTGCTCAATGAGCAGTTCTTC. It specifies CASSFLVPSGVLNEQFF.